Following are 26 T cell receptor beta chains from one sample sequenced in a study of blood T cells in healthy people across ages. A second about 6 to 11 cycle PCR used barcoded and J-beta primers. TCRdb independently ran MiXCR on the 5' RACE reads; one entry per CDR3 protein. Of 750,000 to 950,000 distinct CDR3 sequences listed, 20% to 30% were seen once; the top ten hold roughly 3.1%. These data were also reused for a study on T cells of mothers and their children.

Sequencing was performed on blood. These receptor sequences come from a boy younger than 18 in good health.

The chain has TRBV27 and TRBJ2-4; 9 positions match TRBD2. The CDR3 runs 15 residues. The J segment lost 7 bases and the V segment lost 5 bases, leaving 9 bases of the junction unmatched. The V gene's germline CDR1 is MNHEY and CDR2 SMNVEV (reference sequence). CDR3 sequence reads: CASSPTGLARNIQYF. As DNA, the CDR3 is TGTGCCAGCAGTCCCACGGGACTAGCCCGGAACATTCAGTACTTC.

A few counts support this clonotype. The J gene is TRBJ2-7, the V gene TRBV24-1; the D is unclear. The CDR3 covers 14 residues. Deletions cut 5 bases from V and 2 bases from J, with 12 bases between. The V gene's germline CDR1 is KGHDR and CDR2 SFDVKD. CDR3 region: CATSGSNAPYEQYF. The CDR3 nucleotides are TGTGCCACCAGTGGAAGTAATGCTCCCTACGAGCAGTACTTC.

This clonotype has more than one count but fewer than ten. V is TRBV20-1 and J is TRBJ2-5; 7 bases match TRBD1. The CDR3 is made up of 15 amino acids. CDR1 is DFQATT, CDR2 SNEGSKA, per germline (reference sequence). Losses at the gene ends were 5 bases for V and 1 base for J; bases not matched to a gene: 10. The CDR3 DNA follows: TGCAGTGCTGGAAAGACAGGGCCCTTCCAAGAGACCCAGTACTTC. It codes for CSAGKTGPFQETQYF.

In this sample, this clonotype turned up a few times. Written as DNA, the CDR3 is TGCGCCAGCAGCCGGGCGGGGGATGGAGATACGCAGTATTTT. It is translated as CASSRAGDGDTQYF. V usage is TRBV5-1 and J usage is TRBJ2-3; 7 bases align to TRBD2. CDR3 size: 14 residues. V shed 4 bases, J shed 5 bases, and the junction held 7 bases outside the gene matches. Germline V gene data show CDR1 as SGHRS and CDR2 as YFSETQ.

The table lists this clonotype with a few counts. The chain combines TRBV5-5 with TRBJ2-5; 7 bases agree with TRBD1. J was trimmed by 5 bases and V by 4 bases; bases with no gene match: 11. The CDR3 totals 15 residues. In germline, CDR1 is SGHKS, CDR2 YYEKEE (reference sequence). The CDR3 region is CASSLRTGLAETQYF. CDR3 in DNA: TGTGCCAGCAGCCTACGGACAGGACTCGCTGAGACCCAGTACTTC.

The chain has TRBV15 and TRBJ2-7, with 7 bases lining up with TRBD1. V shed 0 bases, J shed 0 bases, and the junction held 2 bases outside the gene matches. There are 15 residues in the CDR3. Germline V gene data show CDR1 as LNHNV and CDR2 as YYDKDF (reference sequence). The chain's CDR3 is CATSREGGSSYEQYF. The CDR3 coding sequence is TGTGCCACCAGCAGAGAAGGGGGCTCCTCCTACGAGCAGTACTTC.

The V and J genes are TRBV4-1 and TRBJ2-5; D may be TRBD1 (6 bases). V gave up 0 bases and J gave up 7 bases, with 15 bases separating them. The CDR3 runs to 15 residues. Germline values: CDR1 MGHRA, CDR2 YSYEKL. CDR3 sequence reads: CASSQEATGKGTQYF. For the CDR3, the DNA is TGCGCCAGCAGCCAAGAGGCGACAGGTAAAGGGACCCAGTACTTC.

A few counts support this clonotype. V usage is TRBV3-1 and J usage is TRBJ1-5; D gene unclear. CDR1 and CDR2 (germline): LGHDT, YNNKEL (reference sequence). Trimming removed 4 bases at V and 10 bases at J, with 23 bases between. This CDR3 is built from 16 residues. CDR3 sequence: CASSPNGEGPKEPQHF. The CDR3 DNA follows: TGTGCCAGCAGCCCCAATGGTGAGGGCCCCAAGGAACCCCAGCATTTT.

V is TRBV12-3 or TRBV12-4 and J is TRBJ2-1; 7 bases fit TRBD2. The CDR3 length is 16 residues. Germline trimming cut 1 base from V and 9 bases from J; bases unmatched to any gene: 12. CDR3 region: CASSLDFGGSWGEQFF. The DNA for the CDR3 is TGTGCCAGCAGTTTAGATTTTGGCGGGAGCTGGGGTGAGCAGTTCTTC.

This rearrangement joins TRBV5-1 to TRBJ2-5, with TRBD1 matching over 7 bases. Near its end, the DNA agrees better with TRBJ2-1, so the J call may be wrong. Germline V gene lookup returns CDR1 SGHRS and CDR2 YFSETQ. The CDR3 length is 15 residues. As DNA, the CDR3 is TGCGCCAGCAGACCGACCGGGACAGAGTACAATGAGCAGTTCTTC. The encoded protein is CASRPTGTEYNEQFF.

The rearrangement links TRBV7-9 to TRBJ1-2; 8 nucleotides match TRBD1. CDR3 length: 14 residues. Germline CDR1 and CDR2: SEHNR and FQNEAQ (reference sequence). V was pared by 10 bases and J by 5 bases, with 12 bases of the junction left unmatched. CDR3 nucleotide sequence: TGTGCCATCCGGACAGGGTACCACTTTTATGGCTACACCTTC. It translates to CAIRTGYHFYGYTF.

CDR3 region: CASSPGGADYEQYF. CDR3 in DNA: TGTGCCAGCAGCCCAGGGGGCGCGGACTACGAGCAGTACTTC. The chain carries TRBV7-2 and TRBJ2-7; 8 bases map to TRBD1. CDR1 is SGHTA and CDR2 is FQGNSA in the germline V gene. This CDR3 is built from 14 residues. The trim removed 5 bases at V and 3 bases at J, leaving 6 bases unmatched.

This clonotype has just a few counts. The rearrangement uses TRBV7-9 and TRBJ2-7; unclear D gene. This CDR3 has 12 amino acids. Deletions cut 5 bases from V and 5 bases from J, with 10 bases between. Germline values: CDR1 SEHNR, CDR2 FQNEAQ (reference sequence). The DNA for the CDR3 is TGTGCCAGCAGCGCAGACGGAGACGAGCAGTACTTC. The encoded protein is CASSADGDEQYF.

Here the CDR3 reads CASRSTGVPQETQYF. The CDR3 nucleotides are TGTGCCAGCAGGTCAACAGGGGTCCCCCAAGAGACCCAGTACTTC. The rearrangement links TRBV2 to TRBJ2-5; 7 bases agree with TRBD1. CDR3 length: 15 residues. V was clipped by 6 bases and J by 1 base; unmatched bases: 8. From germline, CDR1 is SNHLY and CDR2 FYNNEI.

V and J are TRBV2 and TRBJ1-2; D not resolved. CDR3 size: 15 residues. V dropped 4 bases and J dropped 10 bases, with 22 bases sitting between them. Germline V CDR1 and CDR2: SNHLY, FYNNEI. Here the CDR3 DNA reads TGTGCCAGCAGTGTGTTGAGACACTCCGTAGAAGACTACACCTTC. Amino acid sequence: CASSVLRHSVEDYTF.

This sequence joins TRBV20-1 and TRBJ1-2; 9 bases align to TRBD1. J gave up 2 bases and V 2 bases, and 21 bases lay outside the gene matches. This CDR3 has 20 amino acids. From germline, CDR1 is DFQATT and CDR2 SNEGSKA (reference sequence). The CDR3 is CSARRLGDWTGAQLNYGYTF. For the CDR3, the DNA is TGCAGTGCTAGACGACTTGGGGACTGGACAGGGGCGCAACTCAACTATGGCTACACCTTC.

This clonotype was detected a few times. The chain employs TRBV20-1 and TRBJ2-4, with a weak D call TRBD1 (5 bases). V was pared by 3 bases and J by 1 base, with 19 bases between. Germline CDR1 and CDR2: DFQATT and SNEGSKA (reference sequence). The CDR3 extends over 17 amino acids. The CDR3 region is CSARGAGISVAKNIQYF. CDR3 nucleotides: TGCAGTGCTAGGGGTGCAGGGATAAGCGTTGCCAAAAACATTCAGTACTTC.

This clonotype was counted a few times. The chain joins TRBV28 to TRBJ2-3, with TRBD2 matching over 12 bases. Losses at the gene ends were 4 bases for V and 4 bases for J; bases not matched to a gene: 6. CDR3 length equals 16 residues. The V gene's germline CDR1 is MDHEN and CDR2 SYDVKM. CDR3 amino acids: CASSSTSGRMSDTQYF. The DNA for the CDR3 is TGTGCCAGCAGTTCGACTAGCGGGAGAATGTCAGATACGCAGTATTTT. The whole variable domain, remainder taken from reference TRBV28 and TRBJ2-3, is DVKVTQSSRYLVKRTGEKVFLECVQDMDHENMFWYRQDPGLGLRLIYFSYDVKMKEKGDIPEGYSVSREKKERFSLILESASTNQTSMYLCASSSTSGRMSDTQYFGPGTRLTVL.

The chain carries TRBV3-1 and TRBJ1-1; no reliable D call. Trimming removed 2 bases from V and 5 bases from J, with 6 bases in between. Germline V lookup: CDR1 LGHDT, CDR2 YNNKEL (reference sequence). The CDR3 runs to 12 residues. The CDR3 protein is CASSQSRTEAFF. CDR3 DNA sequence: TGTGCCAGCAGCCAAAGCCGAACTGAAGCTTTCTTT.

The table lists this clonotype with a few counts. V and J are TRBV12-3 or TRBV12-4 and TRBJ2-2; 8 bases are a match to TRBD1. The V and J ends lost 3 bases and 8 bases, in that order; junction bases with no gene match: 5. This CDR3 region has 14 residues. The CDR3 DNA sequence: TGTGCCAGCAGTTTGCAGGGGGCGAGGGGGGAGCTGTTTTTT. It yields the protein CASSLQGARGELFF.

The rearrangement joins TRBV6-4 to TRBJ2-3; weak D call: TRBD1 (6 bases). V was trimmed by 1 base and J by 3 bases, leaving 11 bases between them. CDR3 size: 15 residues. Germline assignment: CDR1 MRHNA and CDR2 SNTAGT. CDR3 in DNA: TGTGCCAGCAGTGACTTGGGACATGTGACAGATACGCAGTATTTT. It encodes CASSDLGHVTDTQYF.

The sample holds a few counts of this clonotype. The chain uses TRBV20-1 and TRBJ1-1; D is undetermined. V shed 6 bases and J shed 0 bases, with 17 bases lying between them. This CDR3 region has 15 residues. Germline V lookup: CDR1 DFQATT, CDR2 SNEGSKA (reference sequence). The CDR3 here is CSAGLMGMMNTEAFF. The CDR3, as DNA: TGCAGTGCGGGGTTGATGGGGATGATGAACACTGAAGCTTTCTTT.

The CDR3 sequence is CSARDWDRGSTEAFF. CDR3 bases: TGCAGTGCTAGAGATTGGGACAGGGGGTCCACTGAAGCTTTCTTT. The chain links TRBV20-1 to TRBJ1-1, with 11 bases matching TRBD1. Germline values: CDR1 DFQATT, CDR2 SNEGSKA (reference sequence). The CDR3 totals 15 residues. Trimming cost V 0 bases and J 4 bases; bases outside gene matches: 4.

This clonotype came up a few times. This rearrangement joins TRBV7-2 to TRBJ1-2; D is unresolved. V dropped 5 bases and J dropped 8 bases, with 9 bases sitting between them. The CDR3 length is 11 residues. The germline gives CDR1 SGHTA, CDR2 FQGNSA. DNA for the CDR3: TGTGCCAGCAGCCCAGCCGGGGGCTACACCTTC. This translates into CASSPAGGYTF.

This clonotype was counted between two and nine times. The CDR3, as DNA: TGCAGTGCTAGGCCCCGACAGGGTACCTACGAGCAGTACTTC. Amino acids: CSARPRQGTYEQYF. This chain links TRBV20-1 with TRBJ2-7; 7 positions match TRBD1. This CDR3 has 14 amino acids. Germline lookup yields CDR1 DFQATT and CDR2 SNEGSKA (reference sequence). The V segment lost 3 bases and the J segment 2 bases; nucleotides outside the gene matches: 7.

This clonotype has just one count. The CDR3, as DNA: TGCAGTGCTAGAGATGAGACAGGGCCTAACTATGGCTACACCTTC. This translates into CSARDETGPNYGYTF. The rearrangement uses TRBV20-1 and TRBJ1-2; TRBD1 matches at 7 bases. There are 15 residues in the CDR3. Germline V gene lookup returns CDR1 DFQATT and CDR2 SNEGSKA (reference sequence). Trimming took 0 bases from V and 0 from J; bases not matched to a gene: 4.